The following is a T cell receptor (beta chain) sequence with its context. This sample was taken from a study of OX40 agonist ivuxolimab in advanced cancers. Turning to the study itself: Recorded diagnoses for dose-escalation patients were hepatocellular carcinoma, melanoma, renal cell or head and neck cancer.

V lost 4 bases and J 4 bases, leaving 13 bases between the germline ends. CDR1 and CDR2 (germline): SGHDN, FVKESK. The CDR3 length is 15 residues. The repertoire was sequenced with immunoSEQ multiplex PCR; TCRdb's copy has only in-frame clones and lacks some. The top ten clones hold roughly 2% of a sample with 65,000 to 90,000 clones, about 91% of them seen once. This sample comprised CD4+ or CD8+ T cells sorted from blood, obtained in a trial of the OX40 agonist ivuxolimab. The chain couples TRBV14 to TRBJ2-2; D remains unclear. The sequence was collected from an adult with an advanced solid tumor such as melanoma, head and neck, liver or kidney cancer. This chain's CDR3 is CASSRVYLGTGELFF. CDR3 bases: TGTGCCAGCAGCCGGGTCTATTTGGGCACCGGGGAGCTGTTTTTT.